This TCR beta chain is drawn from a study of control samples from healthy donors and cancer patients. The table came from immunoSEQ multiplex PCR; TCRdb's copy has only in-frame clones and leaves some out. The repertoire holds fewer than 200,000 clones, with approximately 90% as singletons. Specimen: blood. This TCR came from a man in his thirties or forties in good health.

In DNA form, the CDR3 reads TGTGCCAGCAGCTCTACACCTCCTAGCGGGACAAGCGAGCAGTTCTTC. Translated: CASSSTPPSGTSEQFF. This chain uses TRBV7-2 with TRBJ2-1; TRBD2 matches 9 bases. V gave up 4 bases and J gave up 10 bases; unmatched junction bases: 14. Germline V gene lookup returns CDR1 SGHTA and CDR2 FQGNSA. The CDR3 length is 16 residues.